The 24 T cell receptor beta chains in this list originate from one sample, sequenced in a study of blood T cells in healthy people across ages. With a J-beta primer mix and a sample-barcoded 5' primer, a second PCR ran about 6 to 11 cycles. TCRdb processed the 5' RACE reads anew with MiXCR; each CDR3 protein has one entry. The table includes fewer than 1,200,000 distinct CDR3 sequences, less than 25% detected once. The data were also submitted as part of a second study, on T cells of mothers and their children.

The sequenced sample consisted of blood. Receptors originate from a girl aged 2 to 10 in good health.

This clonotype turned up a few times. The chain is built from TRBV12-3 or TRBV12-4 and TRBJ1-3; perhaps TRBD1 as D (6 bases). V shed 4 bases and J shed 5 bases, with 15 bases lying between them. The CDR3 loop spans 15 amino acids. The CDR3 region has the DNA TGTGCCAGCAGTTGGGAACAGGGAGTTCGAAACACCATATATTTT. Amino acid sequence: CASSWEQGVRNTIYF.

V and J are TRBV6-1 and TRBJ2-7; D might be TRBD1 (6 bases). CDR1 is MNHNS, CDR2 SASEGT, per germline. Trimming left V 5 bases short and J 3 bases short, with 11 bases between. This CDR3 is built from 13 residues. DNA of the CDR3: TGTGCCAGCAGTTCGACAGGAATCTACGAGCAGTACTTC. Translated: CASSSTGIYEQYF.

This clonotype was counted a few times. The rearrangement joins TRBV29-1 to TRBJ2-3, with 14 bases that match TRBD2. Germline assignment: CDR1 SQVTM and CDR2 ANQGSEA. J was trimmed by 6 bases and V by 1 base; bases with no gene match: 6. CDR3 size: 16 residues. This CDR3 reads CSVEGETSGRVDTQYF. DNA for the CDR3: TGCAGCGTTGAAGGGGAGACTAGCGGGAGGGTGGATACGCAGTATTTT.

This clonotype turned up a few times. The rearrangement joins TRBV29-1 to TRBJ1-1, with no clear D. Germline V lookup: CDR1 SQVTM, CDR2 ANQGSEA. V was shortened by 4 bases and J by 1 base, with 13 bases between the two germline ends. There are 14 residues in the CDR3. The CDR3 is CSVVGRLGNTEAFF. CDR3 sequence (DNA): TGCAGCGTTGTGGGCAGGTTGGGGAACACTGAAGCTTTCTTT.

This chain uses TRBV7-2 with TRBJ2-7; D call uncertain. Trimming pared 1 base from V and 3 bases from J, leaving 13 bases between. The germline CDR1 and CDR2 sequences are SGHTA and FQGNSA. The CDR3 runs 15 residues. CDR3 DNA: TGTGCCAGCAGCTTAGGAGGTGGGTGGTACTACGAGCAGTACTTC. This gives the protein CASSLGGGWYYEQYF.

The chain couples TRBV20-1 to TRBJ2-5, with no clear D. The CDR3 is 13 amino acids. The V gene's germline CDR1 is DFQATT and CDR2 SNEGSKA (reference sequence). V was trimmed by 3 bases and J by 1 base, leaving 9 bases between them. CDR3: CSASGLPQETQYF. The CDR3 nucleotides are TGCAGTGCTAGCGGCCTGCCCCAAGAGACCCAGTACTTC.

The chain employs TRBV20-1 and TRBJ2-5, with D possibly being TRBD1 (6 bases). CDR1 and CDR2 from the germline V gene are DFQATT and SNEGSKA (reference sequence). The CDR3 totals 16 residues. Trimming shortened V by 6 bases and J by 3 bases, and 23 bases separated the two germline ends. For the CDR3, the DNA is TGCAGTGCCACTCAGACTCATGAGGGGGTTGAAGAGACCCAGTACTTC. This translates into CSATQTHEGVEETQYF.

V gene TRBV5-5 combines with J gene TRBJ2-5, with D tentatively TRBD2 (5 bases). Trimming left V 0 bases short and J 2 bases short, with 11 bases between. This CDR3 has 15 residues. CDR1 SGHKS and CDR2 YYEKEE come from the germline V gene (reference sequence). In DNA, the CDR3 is TGTGCCAGCAGCTTGGGAACAGCGGAACAAGAGACCCAGTACTTC. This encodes CASSLGTAEQETQYF.

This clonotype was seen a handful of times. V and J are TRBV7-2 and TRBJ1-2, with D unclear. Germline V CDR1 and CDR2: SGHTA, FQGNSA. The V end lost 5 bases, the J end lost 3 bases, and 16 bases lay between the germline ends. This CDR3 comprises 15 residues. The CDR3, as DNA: TGTGCCAGCAGCCACCCCGATTGGGGTGACTATGGCTACACCTTC. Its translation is CASSHPDWGDYGYTF.

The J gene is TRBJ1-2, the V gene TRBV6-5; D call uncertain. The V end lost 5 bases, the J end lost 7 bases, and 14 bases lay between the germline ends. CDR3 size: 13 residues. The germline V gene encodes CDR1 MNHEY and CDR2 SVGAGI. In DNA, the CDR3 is TGTGCCAGCAGTCCCAGTTTGATTGGTGGCTACACCTTC. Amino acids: CASSPSLIGGYTF.

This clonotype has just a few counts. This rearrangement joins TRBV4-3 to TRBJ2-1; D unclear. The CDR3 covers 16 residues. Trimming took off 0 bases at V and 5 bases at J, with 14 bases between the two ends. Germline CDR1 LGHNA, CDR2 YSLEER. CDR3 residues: CASSQDLMARHNEQFF. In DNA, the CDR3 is TGCGCCAGCAGCCAAGATTTGATGGCTCGACACAATGAGCAGTTCTTC.

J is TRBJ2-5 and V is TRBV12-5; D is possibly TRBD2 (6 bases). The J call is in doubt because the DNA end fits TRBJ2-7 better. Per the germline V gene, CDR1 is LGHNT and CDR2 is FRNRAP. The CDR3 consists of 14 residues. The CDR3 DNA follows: TGTGCTAGTGCCCAGAGCGGGTCTACCTACGAGCAGTACTTC. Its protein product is CASAQSGSTYEQYF.

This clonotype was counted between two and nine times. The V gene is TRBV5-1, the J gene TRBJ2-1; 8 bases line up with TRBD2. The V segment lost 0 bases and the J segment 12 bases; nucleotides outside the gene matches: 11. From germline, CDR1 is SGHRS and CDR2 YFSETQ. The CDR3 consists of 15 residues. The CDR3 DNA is TGCGCCAGCAGCTTGGGAACGGGGGGGCCTGGTGGGCAGTTCTTC. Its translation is CASSLGTGGPGGQFF.

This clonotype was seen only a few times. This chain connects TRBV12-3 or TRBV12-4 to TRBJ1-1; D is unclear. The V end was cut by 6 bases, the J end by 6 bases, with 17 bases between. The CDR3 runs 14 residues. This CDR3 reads CASSPTDGSSEAFF. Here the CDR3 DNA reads TGTGCCAGCAGCCCTACCGATGGTAGCTCTGAAGCTTTCTTT.

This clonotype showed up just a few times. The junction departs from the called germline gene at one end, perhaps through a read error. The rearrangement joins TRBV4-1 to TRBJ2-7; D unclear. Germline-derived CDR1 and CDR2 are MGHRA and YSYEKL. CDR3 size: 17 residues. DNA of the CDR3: TGCGCCTGCAGCCAAGATCAGTCAGAAACCCTCTCCTACGAGCAGTACTTC. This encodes CACSQDQSETLSYEQYF.

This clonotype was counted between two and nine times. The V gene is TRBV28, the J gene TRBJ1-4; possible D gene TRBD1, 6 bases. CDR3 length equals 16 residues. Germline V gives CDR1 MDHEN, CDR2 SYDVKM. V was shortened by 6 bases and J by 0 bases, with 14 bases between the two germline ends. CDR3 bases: TGTGCCAGCAGCAGTAGGCGGACAGCAACTAATGAAAAACTGTTTTTT. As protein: CASSSRRTATNEKLFF.

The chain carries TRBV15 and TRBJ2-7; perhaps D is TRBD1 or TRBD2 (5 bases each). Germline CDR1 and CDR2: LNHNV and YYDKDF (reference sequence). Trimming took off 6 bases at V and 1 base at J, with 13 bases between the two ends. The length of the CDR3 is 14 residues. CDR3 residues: CATSRDRRSYEQYF. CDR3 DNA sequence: TGTGCCACCAGTAGGGACCGCCGATCCTACGAGCAGTACTTC.

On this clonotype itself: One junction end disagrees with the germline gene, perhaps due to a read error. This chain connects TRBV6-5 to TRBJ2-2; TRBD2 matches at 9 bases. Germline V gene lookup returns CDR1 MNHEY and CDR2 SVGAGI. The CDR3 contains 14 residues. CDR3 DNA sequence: TGTGCCAGCTCTTGGACTAGCGTCACCGGGGAGCTGCTTTTT. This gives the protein CASSWTSVTGELLF.

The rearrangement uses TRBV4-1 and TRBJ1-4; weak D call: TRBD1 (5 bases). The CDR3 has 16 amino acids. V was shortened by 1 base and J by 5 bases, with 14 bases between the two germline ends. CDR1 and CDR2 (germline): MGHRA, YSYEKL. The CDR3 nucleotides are TGCGCCAGCAGCCAAGGATTTAGGGGACTAAATGAAAAACTGTTTTTT. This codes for CASSQGFRGLNEKLFF.

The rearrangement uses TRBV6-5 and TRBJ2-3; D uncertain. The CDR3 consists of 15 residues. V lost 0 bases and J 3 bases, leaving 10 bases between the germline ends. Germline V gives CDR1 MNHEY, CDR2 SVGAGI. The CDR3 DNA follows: TGTGCCAGCAGTTACTCATGGGGTAAAACAGATACGCAGTATTTT. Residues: CASSYSWGKTDTQYF.

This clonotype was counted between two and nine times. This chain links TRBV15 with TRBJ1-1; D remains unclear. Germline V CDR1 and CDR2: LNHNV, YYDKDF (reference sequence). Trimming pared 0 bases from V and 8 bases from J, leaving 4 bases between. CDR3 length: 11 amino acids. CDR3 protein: CATSRDREAFF. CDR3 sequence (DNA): TGTGCCACCAGCAGAGATAGAGAAGCTTTCTTT.

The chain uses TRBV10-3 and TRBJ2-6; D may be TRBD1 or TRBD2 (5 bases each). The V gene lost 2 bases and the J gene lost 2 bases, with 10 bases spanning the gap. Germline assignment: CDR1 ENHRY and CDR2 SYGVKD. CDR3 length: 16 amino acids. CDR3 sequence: CAISESGGTGANVLTF. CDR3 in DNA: TGTGCCATCAGTGAGAGTGGGGGTACTGGGGCCAACGTCCTGACTTTC.

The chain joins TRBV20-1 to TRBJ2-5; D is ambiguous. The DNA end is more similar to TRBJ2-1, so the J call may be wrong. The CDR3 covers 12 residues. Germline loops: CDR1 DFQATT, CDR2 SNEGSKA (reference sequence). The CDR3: CSAALRENEQFF. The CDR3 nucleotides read TGCAGTGCCGCGTTAAGGGAAAACGAGCAGTTCTTC.

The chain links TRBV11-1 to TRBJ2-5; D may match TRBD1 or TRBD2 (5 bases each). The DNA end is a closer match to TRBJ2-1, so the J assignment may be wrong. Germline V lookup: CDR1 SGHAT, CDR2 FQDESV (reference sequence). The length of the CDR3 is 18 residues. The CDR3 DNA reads TGTGCCAGCAGCTTAGGGATGACCCGGGGCCCAAGATACAATGAGCAGTTCTTC. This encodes CASSLGMTRGPRYNEQFF.